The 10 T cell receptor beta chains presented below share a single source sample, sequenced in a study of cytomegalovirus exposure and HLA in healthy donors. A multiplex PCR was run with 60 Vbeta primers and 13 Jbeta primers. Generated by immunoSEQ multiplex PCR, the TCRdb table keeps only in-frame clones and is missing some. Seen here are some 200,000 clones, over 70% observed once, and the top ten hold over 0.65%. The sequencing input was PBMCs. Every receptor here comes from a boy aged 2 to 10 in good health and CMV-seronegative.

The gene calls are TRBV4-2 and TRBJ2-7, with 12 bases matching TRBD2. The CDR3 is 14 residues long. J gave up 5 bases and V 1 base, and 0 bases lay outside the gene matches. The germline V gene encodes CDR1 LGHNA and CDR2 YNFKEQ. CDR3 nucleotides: TGTGCCAGCAGCCAAGGACTAGCGGGAGACGAGCAGTACTTC. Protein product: CASSQGLAGDEQYF.

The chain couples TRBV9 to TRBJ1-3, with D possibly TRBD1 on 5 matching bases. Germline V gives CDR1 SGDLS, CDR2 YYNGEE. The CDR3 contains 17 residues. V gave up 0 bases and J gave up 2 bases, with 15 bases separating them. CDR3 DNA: TGTGCCAGCAGCGTAGCTTGGCAGGGAACGCCTGGAAACACCATATATTTT. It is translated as CASSVAWQGTPGNTIYF.

CDR3 amino acids: CASSQASSAETQYF. The CDR3 nucleotides read TGCGCCAGCAGCCAAGCGTCCAGCGCGGAGACCCAGTACTTC. V is TRBV4-1 and J is TRBJ2-5; no clear D gene. The CDR3 spans 14 residues. Trimming shortened V by 1 base and J by 5 bases, and 11 bases separated the two germline ends. Germline CDR1 and CDR2: MGHRA and YSYEKL.

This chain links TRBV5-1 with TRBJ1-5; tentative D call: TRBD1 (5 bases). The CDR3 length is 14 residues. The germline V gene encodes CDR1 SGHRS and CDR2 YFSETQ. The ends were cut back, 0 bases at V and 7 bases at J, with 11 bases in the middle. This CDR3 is CASSLEGKEQPQHF. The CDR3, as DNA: TGCGCCAGCAGCTTGGAGGGGAAGGAGCAGCCCCAGCATTTT.

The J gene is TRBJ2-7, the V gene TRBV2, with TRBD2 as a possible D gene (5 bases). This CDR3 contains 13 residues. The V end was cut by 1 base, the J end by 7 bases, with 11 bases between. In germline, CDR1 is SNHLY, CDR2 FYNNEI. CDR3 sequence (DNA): TGTGCCAGCAGTGAAGTAGGAAGCGGAGAGCAGTACTTC. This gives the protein CASSEVGSGEQYF.

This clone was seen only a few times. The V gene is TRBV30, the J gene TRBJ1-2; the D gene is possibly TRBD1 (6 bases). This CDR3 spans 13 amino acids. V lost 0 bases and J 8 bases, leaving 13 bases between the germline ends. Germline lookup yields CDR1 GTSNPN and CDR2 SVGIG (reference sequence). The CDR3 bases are TGTGCCTGGAGTGTACATCGGCAGGGGGGCTACACCTTC. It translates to CAWSVHRQGGYTF.

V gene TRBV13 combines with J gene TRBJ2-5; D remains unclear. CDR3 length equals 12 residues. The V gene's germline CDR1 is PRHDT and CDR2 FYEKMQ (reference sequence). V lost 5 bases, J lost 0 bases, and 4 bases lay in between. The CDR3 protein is CASSPNQETQYF. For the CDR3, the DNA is TGTGCCAGCAGCCCCAACCAAGAGACCCAGTACTTC.

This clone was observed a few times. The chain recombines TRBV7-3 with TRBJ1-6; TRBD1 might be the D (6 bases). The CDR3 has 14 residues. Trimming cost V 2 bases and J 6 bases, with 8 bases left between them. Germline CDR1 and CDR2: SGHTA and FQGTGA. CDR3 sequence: CASSLGGGNSPLHF. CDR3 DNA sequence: TGTGCCAGCAGCTTAGGGGGCGGTAATTCACCCCTCCACTTT. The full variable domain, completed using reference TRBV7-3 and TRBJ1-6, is GAGVSQTPSNKVTEKGKYVELRCDPISGHTALYWYRQSLGQGPEFLIYFQGTGAADDSGLPNDRFFAVRPEGSVSTLKIQRTERGDSAVYLCASSLGGGNSPLHFGNGTRLTVT.

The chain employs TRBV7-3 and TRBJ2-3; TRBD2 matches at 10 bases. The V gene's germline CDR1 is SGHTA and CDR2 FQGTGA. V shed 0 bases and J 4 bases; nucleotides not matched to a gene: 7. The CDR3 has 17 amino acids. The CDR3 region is CASSLTRSGGISDTQYF. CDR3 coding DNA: TGTGCCAGCAGCTTAACACGTAGCGGGGGGATTTCAGATACGCAGTATTTT.

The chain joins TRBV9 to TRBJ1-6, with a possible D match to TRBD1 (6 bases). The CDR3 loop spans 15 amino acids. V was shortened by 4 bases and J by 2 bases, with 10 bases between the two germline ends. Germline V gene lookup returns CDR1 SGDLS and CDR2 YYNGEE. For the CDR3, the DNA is TGTGCCAGCAGCAAGGACAGTACCTATAATTCACCCCTCCACTTT. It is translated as CASSKDSTYNSPLHF. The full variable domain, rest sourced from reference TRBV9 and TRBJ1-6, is DSGVTQTPKHLITATGQRVTLRCSPRSGDLSVYWYQQSLDQGLQFLIQYYNGEERAKGNILERFSAQQFPDLHSELNLSSLELGDSALYFCASSKDSTYNSPLHFGNGTRLTVT.